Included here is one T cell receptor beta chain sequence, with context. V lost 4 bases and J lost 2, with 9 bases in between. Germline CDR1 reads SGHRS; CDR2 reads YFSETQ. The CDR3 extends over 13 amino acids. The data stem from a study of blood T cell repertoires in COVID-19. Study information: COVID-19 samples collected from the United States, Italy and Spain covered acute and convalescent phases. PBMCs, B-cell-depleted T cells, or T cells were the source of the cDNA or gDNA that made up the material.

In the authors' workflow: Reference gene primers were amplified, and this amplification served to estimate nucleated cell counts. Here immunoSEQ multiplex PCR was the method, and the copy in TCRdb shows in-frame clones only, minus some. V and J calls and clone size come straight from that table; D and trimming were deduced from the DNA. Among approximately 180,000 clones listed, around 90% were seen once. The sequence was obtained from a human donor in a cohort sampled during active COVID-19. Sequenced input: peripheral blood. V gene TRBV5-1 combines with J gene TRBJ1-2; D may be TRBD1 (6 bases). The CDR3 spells CASSGGQNYGYTF. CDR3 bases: TGCGCCAGCAGCGGCGGACAGAACTATGGCTACACCTTC.